This entry describes one TCR beta chain. The data derive from a study of blood T cell repertoires in COVID-19. Whole-study context: The United States, Italy and Spain provided the acute and convalescent COVID-19 samples.

Donors in Cohort 3 who had recovered were those with two negative PCRs, healthcare professional clearance, or resolution of their symptoms. Trimming removed 5 bases from V and 0 bases from J, with 13 bases in between. The CDR3 length is 15 residues. The germline V gene encodes CDR1 SEHNR and CDR2 FQNEAQ (reference sequence). The authors' processing: It was from reference gene primer amplification that nucleated cell counts were estimated. TCRdb's table, derived via immunoSEQ multiplex PCR, lists solely in-frame clones and lacks some. The DNA gave D and trimming, while V, J and clone size come from that table. Seen here are around 230,000 clones, roughly 77% observed once, and the top ten hold about a tenth.

Sequenced sample: PBMCs or T cells enriched from blood (not recorded which). This receptor was taken from a man aged 35 to 55 who had recovered from COVID-19. The chain joins TRBV7-9 to TRBJ1-1, with TRBD1 as a possible D gene (6 bases). CDR3 nucleotides: TGTGCCAGCAGCCCACTGGGACAAGTGAACACTGAAGCTTTCTTT. Protein product: CASSPLGQVNTEAFF. The full variable domain, its missing parts supplied by reference TRBV7-9 and TRBJ1-1, is DTGVSQNPRHKITKRGQNVTFRCDPISEHNRLYWYRQTLGQGPEFLTYFQNEAQLEKSRLLSDRFSAERPKGSFSTLEIQRTEQGDSAMYLCASSPLGQVNTEAFFGQGTRLTVV.